There are many counts of the clone carrying this T cell receptor (beta chain). Quantitative molecular-barcoded 5'-RACE generated the TCR beta libraries. TCRdb reanalysed the 5' RACE reads using MiXCR and keeps one entry per CDR3 protein. The top ten clones hold roughly a tenth of a sample with 30,000 to 40,000 distinct CDR3 sequences, 7.2% of them seen once. This specimen comes from a study of CD8 T cells in ankylosing spondylitis. This TCR was sampled from a male donor with ankylosing spondylitis or in good health (not recorded which). Sequenced input: blood, either unsorted or a sorted T cell fraction (not recorded which).

This CDR3 reads CASTKAQTGFIEQFF. In nucleotides, the CDR3 is TGTGCCAGCACCAAAGCCCAGACGGGGTTCATCGAGCAGTTCTTC. The J gene is TRBJ2-1, the V gene TRBV3-1; possibly TRBD2 for D (5 bases). This CDR3 comprises 15 residues. Trimming removed 7 bases at V and 10 bases at J, with 23 bases between. Per germline, CDR1 LGHDT and CDR2 YNNKEL (reference sequence).